This T cell receptor (beta chain) was captured in a study of identical twins. Trimming cost V 7 bases and J 2 bases, with 13 bases left between them. The CDR3 covers 14 residues. CDR1 is SGHRS and CDR2 is YFSETQ in the germline V gene. TCRdb re-analysed the 5' RACE reads in MiXCR, keeping a single row per CDR3 protein. The sample lists some 760,000 distinct CDR3 sequences, about 20% occurring once. This same sample was also part of a study on T cells expressing NK-cell markers. That source reports: Sorted CD3+CD56+NKG2C+, CD3+CD56+NKG2C- and CD3+CD56-NKG2C+ T cells provided the TCR beta repertoires.

The material sequenced was PBMCs. The rearrangement uses TRBV5-1 and TRBJ2-1; maybe TRBD1 (5 bases). The sequence came from a woman under 30 in good health. The CDR3: CASWLGDPYNEQFF. CDR3 in DNA: TGCGCCAGCTGGCTAGGGGATCCCTACAATGAGCAGTTCTTC.